Listed here are 29 T cell receptor beta chains from one sample, sequenced in a study of glioma-infiltrating T cells after dendritic cell vaccination (dated by TCRdb to 2016 to 2017). Libraries were prepared through the immunoSEQ multiplex PCR assay. TCRdb retrieved this table from immuneACCESS and kept in-frame rearrangements only. Not all clones are present; in checked studies, unresolved V genes account for under half, and no reason is known for the remainder. A total of under 100,000 clones appear in this sample, roughly 90% of them only once. The ten largest make up 3% to 3.5% of the sample. The sample consisted of blood, taken before dendritic cell vaccination. The receptors were gathered from a human donor with glioblastoma.

The V call is TRBV27, the J call TRBJ2-7; TRBD1 aligns across 9 bases. The ends lost 5 bases at V and 4 bases at J; junction bases unmatched: 9. Germline-derived CDR1 and CDR2 are MNHEY and SMNVEV (reference sequence). The CDR3 runs to 15 residues. DNA for the CDR3: TGTGCCAGCAGTCTTGAACCGGGACAGGGTTACGAGCAGTACTTC. Its translation is CASSLEPGQGYEQYF.

This sequence joins TRBV7-2 and TRBJ2-1, with 13 bases aligning to TRBD2. The V segment lost 5 bases and the J segment 11 bases; nucleotides outside the gene matches: 6. This CDR3 has 14 residues. CDR1 is SGHTA and CDR2 is FQGNSA in the germline V gene. As DNA, the CDR3 is TGTGCCAGCAGCCTCTTGGGACTAGCGGGGCAGCAGTTCTTC. This sequence encodes CASSLLGLAGQQFF.

V and J are TRBV10-3 and TRBJ1-5; D ambiguous. V gave up 0 bases and J gave up 0 bases, with 6 bases separating them. The CDR3 extends over 15 amino acids. Germline V gene sequence: CDR1 ENHRY, CDR2 SYGVKD. CDR3 in DNA: TGTGCCATCAGTGAGTCTCAGGATAGCAATCAGCCCCAGCATTTT. This gives the protein CAISESQDSNQPQHF.

This chain connects TRBV11-2 to TRBJ2-3; D not certain. In germline, CDR1 is SGHAT, CDR2 FQNNGV. Between the trimmed V and J ends, which lost 4 bases and 0 bases, there was a span of 5 bases. The CDR3 has 13 amino acids. The CDR3 reads CASSSPSTDTQYF. The CDR3 DNA follows: TGTGCCAGCAGCTCCCCAAGCACAGATACGCAGTATTTT.

The chain joins TRBV4-1 to TRBJ1-4; D gene ambiguous. The CDR3 length is 15 residues. V was shortened by 6 bases and J by 1 base, with 12 bases between the two germline ends. In germline, CDR1 is MGHRA, CDR2 YSYEKL. The CDR3 region has the DNA TGCGCCAGCAGTCCGCCCGGAGGAACTAATGAAAAACTGTTTTTT. Its translation: CASSPPGGTNEKLFF.

This chain joins TRBV19 and TRBJ1-1; D uncertain. Germline values: CDR1 LNHDA, CDR2 SQIVND (reference sequence). There are 17 residues in the CDR3. Trimming shortened V by 5 bases and J by 3 bases, and 22 bases separated the two germline ends. For the CDR3, the DNA is TGTGCCAGTAGTCCCCGCGGACTTCTGGGCGGAGACACTGAAGCTTTCTTT. Translation: CASSPRGLLGGDTEAFF.

V and J are TRBV7-9 and TRBJ1-5; 9 bases fit TRBD1. This CDR3 has 17 residues. Losses at the gene ends were 1 base for V and 3 bases for J; bases not matched to a gene: 7. CDR1 is SEHNR and CDR2 is FQNEAQ in the germline V gene (reference sequence). Written as DNA, the CDR3 is TGTGCCAGCAGCTTAGAGGTCGGACAGGGGTACAATCAGCCCCAGCATTTT. It specifies CASSLEVGQGYNQPQHF.

This chain connects TRBV29-1 to TRBJ1-2, with no clear D. The V and J ends lost 5 bases and 2 bases respectively, with 9 bases between them. CDR3 length: 12 amino acids. Germline V CDR1 and CDR2: SQVTM, ANQGSEA. CDR3 loop: CSVQSQNYGYTF. The DNA for the CDR3 is TGCAGCGTTCAATCCCAGAACTATGGCTACACCTTC. The full variable domain, in which reference TRBV29-1 and TRBJ1-2 provide the parts outside the CDR3, is SAVISQKPSRDICQRGTSLTIQCQVDSQVTMMFWYRQQPGQSLTLIATANQGSEATYESGFVIDKFPISRPNLTFSTLTVSNMSPEDSSIYLCSVQSQNYGYTFGSGTRLTVV.

The chain uses TRBV2 and TRBJ2-5; D remains ambiguous. V was trimmed by 2 bases and J by 1 base, leaving 8 bases between them. CDR1 is SNHLY, CDR2 FYNNEI, per germline. This CDR3 contains 14 residues. CDR3 sequence (DNA): TGTGCCAGCAGTGAACCCAGCGCCCAAGAGACCCAGTACTTC. It translates to CASSEPSAQETQYF.

J is TRBJ1-4 and V is TRBV6-6; D not resolved. Trimming stripped 2 bases from V and 8 bases from J, with 12 bases between. The germline V gene encodes CDR1 MNHNY and CDR2 SVGAGI (reference sequence). The CDR3 has 14 amino acids. The CDR3, as DNA: TGTGCCAGCAGTTACGTGGCTGGAGGGGAAAAACTGTTTTTT. This encodes CASSYVAGGEKLFF.

The chain has TRBV5-1 and TRBJ1-2, with 8 positions matching TRBD1. The CDR3 contains 15 residues. With 0 bases clipped from V and 4 bases from J, the junction kept 5 bases outside the gene matches. Germline V CDR1 and CDR2: SGHRS, YFSETQ. CDR3 sequence (DNA): TGCGCCAGCAGCTTGGACGGACAGGGAGGCTATGGCTACACCTTC. It codes for CASSLDGQGGYGYTF.

CDR3 sequence reads: CASRSTTGSYEQYF. As DNA, the CDR3 is TGTGCCAGCAGATCCACGACAGGCTCCTACGAGCAGTACTTC. J is TRBJ2-7 and V is TRBV6-6, with a possible D match to TRBD1 (6 bases). This CDR3 is built from 14 residues. Trimming took 6 bases from V and 0 from J, leaving 12 bases between them. The V gene's germline CDR1 is MNHNY and CDR2 SVGAGI (reference sequence).

This clone occurred once. The chain uses TRBV15 and TRBJ2-7, with 9 bases identical to TRBD1. V was clipped by 6 bases and J by 3 bases; unmatched bases: 6. CDR3 length: 14 residues. The germline CDR1 and CDR2 sequences are LNHNV and YYDKDF (reference sequence). The CDR3 coding sequence is TGTGCCACCAGTCCGGGACAGGGTAACTACGAGCAGTACTTC. Encoded protein: CATSPGQGNYEQYF. Filled out from reference TRBV15 and TRBJ2-7, the complete variable domain reads DAMVIQNPRYQVTQFGKPVTLSCSQTLNHNVMYWYQQKSSQAPKLLFHYYDKDFNNEADTPDNFQSRRPNTSFCFLDIRSPGLGDTAMYLCATSPGQGNYEQYFGPGTRLTVT.

V usage is TRBV7-2 and J usage is TRBJ2-3; 14 nucleotides line up with TRBD2. The germline V gene has CDR1 SGHTA and CDR2 FQGNSA. The CDR3 is made up of 17 amino acids. J was trimmed by 1 base and V by 1 base; bases with no gene match: 1. The CDR3 protein is CASSLGLAGGGTDTQYF. The CDR3, as DNA: TGTGCCAGCAGCTTAGGACTAGCGGGGGGGGGCACAGATACGCAGTATTTT.

The V and J genes are TRBV5-6 and TRBJ1-6; the D gene is possibly TRBD1 (5 bases). This CDR3 has 15 amino acids. Germline CDR1 is SGHDT and CDR2 is YYEEEE. The V end was cut by 1 base, the J end by 7 bases, with 12 bases between. CDR3 bases: TGTGCCAGCAGCTTGAGGCAGGGTACGAATTCACCCCTCCACTTT. This sequence encodes CASSLRQGTNSPLHF.

This chain connects TRBV19 to TRBJ1-1, with D possibly TRBD1 on 5 matching bases. The germline V and J ends were trimmed by 5 bases and 4 bases, with 11 bases remaining between them. CDR1 is LNHDA, CDR2 SQIVND, per germline (reference sequence). This CDR3 contains 13 residues. For the CDR3, the DNA is TGTGCCAGTAGTCCCGGGGGGGGCACTGAAGCTTTCTTT. It encodes CASSPGGGTEAFF.

V usage is TRBV7-9 and J usage is TRBJ2-2, with D unclear. The length of the CDR3 is 13 residues. Trimming removed 5 bases from V and 4 bases from J, with 8 bases in between. Germline loops: CDR1 SEHNR, CDR2 FQNEAQ (reference sequence). The CDR3 nucleotides are TGTGCCAGCAGCCTACTCGGCACCGGGGAGCTGTTTTTT. It encodes CASSLLGTGELFF.

The V gene is TRBV5-1, the J gene TRBJ2-7; the D gene is possibly TRBD1 (5 bases). V was shortened by 0 bases and J by 3 bases, with 7 bases between the two germline ends. The CDR3 length is 13 residues. Germline lookup yields CDR1 SGHRS and CDR2 YFSETQ. The CDR3 DNA is TGCGCCAGCAGCTTGGGACAGATCTACGAGCAGTACTTC. Translated: CASSLGQIYEQYF.

This chain uses TRBV2 with TRBJ1-2; no firm D call. Germline V gene data show CDR1 as SNHLY and CDR2 as FYNNEI. Trimming took off 6 bases at V and 2 bases at J, with 10 bases between the two ends. The CDR3 runs to 13 residues. The CDR3 reads CASRASGNYGYTF. CDR3 nucleotides: TGTGCCAGCAGGGCCTCGGGAAACTATGGCTACACCTTC.

The CDR3 loop is CASSLSDSKNIQYF. As DNA, the CDR3 is TGTGCCAGCAGTTTATCGGACAGCAAAAACATTCAGTACTTC. The V call is TRBV27, the J call TRBJ2-4, with D perhaps TRBD1 (6 bases). Germline CDR1 MNHEY, CDR2 SMNVEV (reference sequence). Trimming removed 0 bases at V and 3 bases at J, with 6 bases between. This CDR3 contains 14 residues.

V usage is TRBV11-2 and J usage is TRBJ2-7, with a weak D call TRBD1 (7 bases). This CDR3 has 13 residues. Germline values: CDR1 SGHAT, CDR2 FQNNGV. V was clipped by 5 bases and J by 2 bases, with 10 bases between them. The CDR3 DNA is TGTGCCAGCAGCCAGGGGGGCCCCTACGAGCAGTACTTC. It codes for CASSQGGPYEQYF.

By its share, this clone is medium-sized (0.01 to 0.1%). The CDR3: CASSEGREPYEQYF. CDR3 nucleotides: TGTGCCAGCAGTGAGGGGCGGGAGCCGTACGAGCAGTACTTC. V usage is TRBV2 and J usage is TRBJ2-7, with 7 bases aligning to TRBD2. J gave up 4 bases and V 3 bases, and 6 bases lay outside the gene matches. Germline V lookup: CDR1 SNHLY, CDR2 FYNNEI. This CDR3 is built from 14 residues.

The chain combines TRBV29-1 with TRBJ1-2, with TRBD1 matching over 8 bases. This CDR3 has 19 amino acids. Germline CDR1 is SQVTM and CDR2 is ANQGSEA. V dropped 4 bases and J dropped 1; count of bases not matched to a gene: 20. For the CDR3, the DNA is TGCAGCGTTGTTCGAGACAGGGGCGAGGCGTCGGGGGTTAACTATGGCTACACCTTC. Its protein is CSVVRDRGEASGVNYGYTF.

The genes are TRBV19 and TRBJ1-3; a possible D gene is TRBD1 (5 bases). Germline V CDR1 and CDR2: LNHDA, SQIVND (reference sequence). The CDR3 contains 17 residues. V was trimmed by 6 bases and J by 0 bases, leaving 18 bases between them. CDR3 loop: CASSNSPQASSGNTIYF. The CDR3 nucleotides read TGTGCCAGTAGCAACTCCCCACAGGCGAGCTCTGGAAACACCATATATTTT.

This clone was recorded only once. CDR3 sequence reads: CASSQGGTSGRLQETQYF. The CDR3 nucleotides are TGCGCCAGCAGCCAAGGAGGGACTAGCGGGCGATTACAAGAGACCCAGTACTTC. The chain carries TRBV4-1 and TRBJ2-5; TRBD2 matches 12 bases. The CDR3 is 18 amino acids. From germline, CDR1 is MGHRA and CDR2 YSYEKL. The V gene end was trimmed by 1 base and the J gene end by 2 bases; junction bases not matched to a gene: 8.

The chain couples TRBV30 to TRBJ1-4; D ambiguous. CDR3 length: 15 amino acids. Germline V lookup: CDR1 GTSNPN, CDR2 SVGIG (reference sequence). V lost 1 base to trimming and J lost 4 bases, with 13 bases between them. The CDR3 reads CAWSDRSGFNEKLFF. CDR3 in DNA: TGTGCCTGGAGTGATCGGAGCGGATTTAATGAAAAACTGTTTTTT.

The chain carries TRBV19 and TRBJ1-5, with unresolved D. The CDR3 is made up of 13 amino acids. Germline V lookup: CDR1 LNHDA, CDR2 SQIVND (reference sequence). Trimming took off 3 bases at V and 6 bases at J, with 9 bases between the two ends. CDR3 sequence reads: CASSIQIAQPQHF. The CDR3 region has the DNA TGTGCCAGTAGTATCCAAATAGCTCAGCCCCAGCATTTT.

A single count supports this clone. The gene calls are TRBV2 and TRBJ1-1, with 7 bases aligning to TRBD1. The CDR3 has 16 residues. Germline V gives CDR1 SNHLY, CDR2 FYNNEI. Trimming removed 7 bases from V and 1 base from J; junction bases left unmatched: 12. This CDR3 is CASTSTLTGPNTEAFF. In nucleotides, the CDR3 is TGTGCCAGCACCTCGACTCTGACAGGGCCGAACACTGAAGCTTTCTTT.

The rearrangement uses TRBV5-1 and TRBJ1-2; a possible D gene is TRBD1 (5 bases). V lost 1 base, J lost 2 bases, and 9 bases lay in between. The CDR3 consists of 14 residues. In germline, CDR1 is SGHRS, CDR2 YFSETQ. As DNA, the CDR3 is TGCGCCAGCAGCTTGCGGGGGGAGAACTATGGCTACACCTTC. Its translation: CASSLRGENYGYTF.